The next 22 T cell receptor beta chains were all read from a single sample in a study of tumor-infiltrating lymphocytes in primary liver carcinoma. Both blood RNA, taken from unsorted whole blood, and germline DNA were extracted. TCR beta cDNA was prepared out of approximately 470 ng total RNA by means of a constant-region primer. Three-round nested multiplex PCR performed with slightly modified ARM-PCR produced the TCR beta libraries. Primers for the first two PCR rounds were TRBV1-TRBV30 forward primers and a C-beta reverse primer (about 9 cycles per round). TCRdb reprocessed the multiplex PCR reads via MiXCR and lists one record per CDR3 protein. Of 250,000 to 350,000 distinct CDR3 sequences in the sample, more than 55% are singletons; the top ten hold approximately 17%. The specimen sequenced was peripheral blood. Receptor source: a woman aged 25-40 years with primary liver carcinoma and hepatitis B virus infection.

With respect to this clonotype: Just one base apart from a much larger clone, this may be a read error. The J gene is TRBJ1-1, the V gene TRBV6-5; no definite D call. Between the trimmed V and J ends, which lost 4 bases and 1 base, there was a span of 10 bases. CDR1 and CDR2 from the germline V gene are MNHEY and SVGAGI. The CDR3 totals 14 residues. CDR3 in amino acids: CASSSQGPNTEAFF. Here the CDR3 DNA reads TGTGCCAGCAGTTCCCAAGGTCCGAACACTGAAGCTTTCTTT.

To note about this clonotype: The conserved phenylalanine or tryptophan is not found at the CDR3 terminus, so this likely reflects a read error. The chain employs TRBV7-9 and TRBJ1-1, with no clear D. Deletions cut 1 base from V and 9 bases from J, with 12 bases between. Germline values: CDR1 SEHNR, CDR2 FQNEAQ (reference sequence). CDR3 size: 13 residues. CDR3 sequence (DNA): TGTGCCAGCAGCTTAGGGTCTGAGGTACAAGCTTTCTCT. Translation gives CASSLGSEVQAFS.

This clonotype was counted between two and nine times. V usage is TRBV4-2 and J usage is TRBJ2-1; TRBD1 aligns across 11 bases. The CDR3 sequence is 17 residues long. Germline assignment: CDR1 LGHNA and CDR2 YNFKEQ. V lost 1 base and J lost 4; bases outside the gene matches: 6. CDR3 DNA: TGTGCCAGCAGCCAAGCCGCGGGACAGGGGGATTACAATGAGCAGTTCTTC. It specifies CASSQAAGQGDYNEQFF.

With regard to this clonotype: This clone may be a read error of a much larger clone one base away. The CDR3 ends on some other residue instead of the conserved phenylalanine or tryptophan, so this is likely a read error. V usage is TRBV10-3 and J usage is TRBJ2-5, with a tentative D call TRBD2 (5 bases). In germline, CDR1 is ENHRY, CDR2 SYGVKD. The CDR3 contains 14 residues. The V end was cut by 0 bases, the J end by 7 bases, with 12 bases between. CDR3 nucleotide sequence: TGTGCCATCAGTGAGTCGTTGGAGGATGTGACCCAGTACTTA. Amino acid sequence: CAISESLEDVTQYL.

This clonotype showed up many times. This chain connects TRBV12-3 or TRBV12-4 to TRBJ2-5; no definite D call. The V and J ends lost 5 bases and 1 base respectively, with 5 bases between them. The CDR3 contains 12 residues. In DNA form, the CDR3 reads TGTGCCAGCAGTCGGGCCCAAGAGACCCAGTACTTC. It encodes CASSRAQETQYF.

The V and J genes are TRBV6-2 or TRBV6-3 and TRBJ2-1; 7 nucleotides line up with TRBD2. The V and J ends lost 5 bases and 7 bases, in that order; junction bases with no gene match: 11. This CDR3 is 15 amino acids long. The germline V gene encodes CDR1 MNHEY and CDR2 SVGEGT. CDR3 nucleotides: TGTGCCAGCAGTGCAGCGGGACGCCGAGCTAATGAGCAGTTCTTC. Translation: CASSAAGRRANEQFF.

The J gene is TRBJ1-4, the V gene TRBV4-2; 7 bases match TRBD1. Germline V gene sequence: CDR1 LGHNA, CDR2 YNFKEQ. This CDR3 region has 14 residues. The CDR3: CAGSPRTGDEKLFF. The CDR3, as DNA: TGTGCTGGCAGCCCGCGAACAGGGGATGAAAAACTGTTTTTT.

Notes on this clonotype: Compared with germline, one end of the junction differs, possibly owing to a read error. In DNA form, the CDR3 reads TGCGCCAGCAGCCAAGAGATTCGGTCGGGGGCGGCCAAATACATTCAGTACTTC. Amino acid sequence: CASSQEIRSGAAKYIQYF. The rearrangement joins TRBV4-1 to TRBJ2-4; D may match TRBD1 or TRBD2 (6 bases each). From germline, CDR1 is MGHRA and CDR2 YSYEKL. This CDR3 has 18 residues.

The rearrangement links TRBV7-9 to TRBJ2-1, with 7 bases lining up with TRBD2. The CDR3 has 14 amino acids. After removal of 1 base from V and 15 bases from J, the junction contained 12 bases not matched to a gene. CDR1 and CDR2 from the germline V gene are SEHNR and FQNEAQ (reference sequence). In DNA, the CDR3 is TGTGCCAGCAGCTTAGTCGGGACTACATCTTCTTCGTTCTTC. This encodes CASSLVGTTSSSFF.

This clonotype was counted at least ten times. The J gene is TRBJ2-7, the V gene TRBV6-5; D is unresolved. CDR1 MNHEY and CDR2 SVGAGI come from the germline V gene. The CDR3 spans 13 residues. Trimming left V 6 bases short and J 5 bases short, with 14 bases between. The CDR3 nucleotides are TGTGCCAGCAGCCCCGAAGGGATCGACGAGCAGTACTTC. Its protein is CASSPEGIDEQYF.

On this clonotype: Being one base from a much bigger clone, this may be a read error. The chain is built from TRBV10-3 and TRBJ2-1; D gene uncertain. Trimming removed 3 bases from V and 3 bases from J, with 0 bases in between. The length of the CDR3 is 11 residues. From germline, CDR1 is ENHRY and CDR2 SYGVKD. CDR3 sequence (DNA): TGTGCCATCAGTGACTACAATGAGCAGTTCTTC. This sequence encodes CAISDYNEQFF.

This clonotype was counted only a few times. The chain carries TRBV4-3 and TRBJ2-3; D unclear. This CDR3 is 13 amino acids long. V lost 1 base and J 5 bases, leaving 7 bases between the germline ends. CDR1 LGHNA and CDR2 YSLEER come from the germline V gene. CDR3 in DNA: TGCGCCAGCAGCCAAGGCTTGGGAGATACGCAGTATTTT. Protein product: CASSQGLGDTQYF.

A note on this clonotype: With a much larger clone just one base away, this may be a read error. This chain joins TRBV4-2 and TRBJ2-3; 9 bases are a match to TRBD2. Germline-derived CDR1 and CDR2 are LGHNA and YNFKEQ. V dropped 3 bases and J dropped 3; count of bases not matched to a gene: 7. This CDR3 contains 16 residues. CDR3 in DNA: TGTGCCAGCAGCCATCTAGCGGGAAGTGAAACAGATACGCAGTATTTT. This translates into CASSHLAGSETDTQYF.

This clonotype was picked up a small number of times. The rearrangement uses TRBV7-8 and TRBJ2-5; 13 bases are shared with TRBD2. CDR1 is SGHVS, CDR2 FQNEAQ, per germline. This CDR3 is 17 amino acids long. The ends lost 0 bases at V and 4 bases at J; junction bases unmatched: 5. CDR3 protein: CASSLAIRTSGRETQYF. The DNA for the CDR3 is TGTGCCAGCAGCTTAGCTATTCGGACTAGCGGGAGAGAGACCCAGTACTTC.

Remarks on this clonotype: A junction boundary mismatches the germline segment, possibly from a read error. V is TRBV5-4 and J is TRBJ2-6; 7 bases fit TRBD1. The CDR3 is 18 residues long. Looked up from germline, CDR1 is SGHNT and CDR2 is YYREEE (reference sequence). CDR3 protein: CASSFPGQKVSGVNVLTF. In nucleotides, the CDR3 is TGTGCCAGCAGCTTCCCGGGACAGAAAGTCTCTGGGGTCAACGTCCTGACTTTC.

This clonotype occurred many times. The rearrangement joins TRBV6-6 to TRBJ2-1; TRBD1 matches 7 bases. The V gene end was trimmed by 6 bases and the J gene end by 2 bases; junction bases not matched to a gene: 7. The CDR3 is 15 amino acids. The V gene's germline CDR1 is MNHNY and CDR2 SVGAGI (reference sequence). The CDR3 sequence: CASRNRDSTYNEQFF. DNA of the CDR3: TGTGCCAGCAGGAACAGGGACAGCACCTACAATGAGCAGTTCTTC.

This clonotype was detected only a few times. A much larger clone sits a single nucleotide away, making a read error possible. V usage is TRBV29-1 and J usage is TRBJ2-7; maybe TRBD2 (5 bases). V was pared by 3 bases and J by 3 bases, with 9 bases between. CDR3 length: 12 residues. The germline V gene has CDR1 SQVTM and CDR2 ANQGSEA. The CDR3 bases are TGCAGCGTTGAGCAACGGGGCTACGAGCAGTACTTC. Translated, it gives CSVEQRGYEQYF.

This clonotype was seen more than once but under ten times. This chain connects TRBV29-1 to TRBJ2-6; D not certain. Trimming left V 4 bases short and J 1 base short, with 5 bases between. Per the germline V gene, CDR1 is SQVTM and CDR2 is ANQGSEA. This CDR3 region has 13 residues. As DNA, the CDR3 is TGCAGCGTTGTAGTATCTGGGGCCAACGTCCTGACTTTC. Translated, it gives CSVVVSGANVLTF.

As to this clonotype: The junction departs from germline at one end; a sequencing error may be responsible. The CDR3 nucleotides are TGTGCAAGCAGCTTAGAGTTTGCTAGCAACCGCGAGCAGTACTTC. As protein: CASSLEFASNREQYF. This chain joins TRBV11-2 and TRBJ2-7, with D possibly being TRBD2 (5 bases). The CDR3 has 15 residues. The V gene's germline CDR1 is SGHAT and CDR2 FQNNGV.

This clonotype was seen a few times. The gene calls are TRBV12-3 or TRBV12-4 and TRBJ2-1; 8 bases are shared with TRBD2. Germline trimming cut 6 bases from V and 6 bases from J; bases unmatched to any gene: 7. This CDR3 has 14 amino acids. The CDR3 nucleotides read TGTGCCAGCAGGAGCGGGAGATCCCTCAATGAGCAGTTCTTC. Residues: CASRSGRSLNEQFF.

This clonotype came up a few times. This chain uses TRBV28 with TRBJ1-2; D uncertain. From germline, CDR1 is MDHEN and CDR2 SYDVKM. V dropped 6 bases and J dropped 2 bases, with 4 bases sitting between them. The CDR3 extends over 11 amino acids. This chain's CDR3 is CASRGNYGYTF. DNA for the CDR3: TGTGCCAGCAGGGGCAACTATGGCTACACCTTC.

V usage is TRBV7-8 and J usage is TRBJ2-7; TRBD1 agrees at 10 bases. J gave up 1 base and V 4 bases, and 7 bases lay outside the gene matches. The germline V gene has CDR1 SGHVS and CDR2 FQNEAQ. The CDR3 is 16 amino acids. CDR3 nucleotide sequence: TGTGCCAGCAGCTCGGGACAGGGGACTTTGTCCTACGAGCAGTACTTC. Its protein is CASSSGQGTLSYEQYF. Looking up the rest from reference TRBV7-8 and TRBJ2-7 gives the full variable domain: GAGVSQSPRYKVAKRGQDVALRCDPISGHVSLFWYQQALGQGPEFLTYFQNEAQLDKSGLPSDRFFAERPEGSVSTLKIQRTQQEDSAVYLCASSSGQGTLSYEQYFGPGTRLTVT.